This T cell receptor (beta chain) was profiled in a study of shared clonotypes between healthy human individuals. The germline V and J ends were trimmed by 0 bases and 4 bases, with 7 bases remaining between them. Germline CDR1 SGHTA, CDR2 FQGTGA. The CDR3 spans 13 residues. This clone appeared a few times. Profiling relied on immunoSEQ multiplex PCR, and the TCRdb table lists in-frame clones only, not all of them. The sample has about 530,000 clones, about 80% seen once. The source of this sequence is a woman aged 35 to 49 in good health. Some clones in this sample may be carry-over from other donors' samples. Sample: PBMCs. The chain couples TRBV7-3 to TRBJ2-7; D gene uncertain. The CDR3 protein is CASSLTDGYEQYF. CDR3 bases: TGTGCCAGCAGCTTAACGGACGGTTACGAGCAGTACTTC.